This entry lists 5 T cell receptor beta chains sequenced from one sample in a study of metastatic and nonmetastatic thyroid tumors (dated by TCRdb to about 2020). Library preparation used PCR. Reads for this sample came from an Illumina HiSeq 4000. TCRdb cleaned the public reads at Q25 with fastp, built clones with MiXCR and kept in-frame beta chains. The sample records 30,000 or so clones, about 31% of which are singletons. About 7.2% of the sample is taken by the ten largest. None of the patients had been given any treatment before thyroid surgery. Sequencing used blood. Every receptor here comes from a female donor with papillary thyroid cancer or a benign thyroid nodule (not recorded which). Some clones in this sample may be carry-over from other donors' samples.

V is TRBV5-1 and J is TRBJ2-3; TRBD1 or TRBD2 may be the D gene (5 bases each). Trimming cost V 3 bases and J 2 bases, with 19 bases left between them. The CDR3 has 17 residues. Germline V gene lookup returns CDR1 SGHRS and CDR2 YFSETQ. In DNA, the CDR3 is TGCGCCAGCAGCTCGAGAACCGGGGCCGGGGACACAGATACGCAGTATTTT. Translated, it gives CASSSRTGAGDTDTQYF.

This clone has a count of ten or more. This rearrangement joins TRBV30 to TRBJ2-3, with 11 bases fitting TRBD1. The CDR3 runs 14 residues. The V and J ends lost 4 bases and 5 bases, in that order; junction bases with no gene match: 5. The germline CDR1 and CDR2 sequences are GTSNPN and SVGIG (reference sequence). The CDR3 region has the DNA TGTGCCTGGAAAGTGGGACAGGGGGAAGATACGCAGTATTTT. Translation gives CAWKVGQGEDTQYF.

This clone was detected many times. J is TRBJ1-1 and V is TRBV24-1; a possible D gene is TRBD1 (5 bases). CDR1 is KGHDR and CDR2 is SFDVKD in the germline V gene. V lost 2 bases to trimming and J lost 1 base, with 10 bases between them. This CDR3 has 15 residues. The CDR3 DNA is TGTGCCACCAGTGATTCTGGGGACCCGAACACTGAAGCTTTCTTT. Residues: CATSDSGDPNTEAFF.

The J gene is TRBJ2-7, the V gene TRBV12-3 or TRBV12-4; maybe TRBD1 (5 bases). V was clipped by 2 bases and J by 5 bases, with 16 bases between them. This CDR3 has 15 amino acids. The CDR3 DNA reads as TGTGCCAGCAGTTTATCTCTCCAGGGCGGAGACGAGCAGTACTTC. Its translation: CASSLSLQGGDEQYF.

This clone was seen ten or more times. Given a much more abundant clone one base away, this may be a read error. The identical CDR3 is also encoded by other nucleotide sequences in the sample. The chain has TRBV28 and TRBJ1-1, with TRBD1 identical over 9 bases. The CDR3 is 15 residues long. Germline CDR1 is MDHEN and CDR2 is SYDVKM. This CDR3 reads CASSLTGGLNTEAFF. CDR3 sequence (DNA): TGTGCCAGCAGCTTGACAGGGGGTCTGAACACTGAAGCTTTCTTC.